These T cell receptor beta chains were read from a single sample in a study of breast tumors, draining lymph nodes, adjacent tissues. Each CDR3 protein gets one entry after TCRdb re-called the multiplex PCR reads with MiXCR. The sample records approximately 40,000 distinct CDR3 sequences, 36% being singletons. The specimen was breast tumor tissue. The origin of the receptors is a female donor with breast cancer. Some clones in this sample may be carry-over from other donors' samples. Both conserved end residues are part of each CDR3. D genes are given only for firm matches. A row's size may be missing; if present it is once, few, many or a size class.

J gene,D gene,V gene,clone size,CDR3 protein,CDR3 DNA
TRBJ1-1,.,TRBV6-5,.,CASSLELATEAFF,TGTGCCAGCAGCTTAGAGCTGGCGACTGAAGCTTTCTTT
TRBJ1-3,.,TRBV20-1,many,CSARGQRSGNTIYF,TGCAGTGCTAGAGGCCAGCGGTCTGGAAACACCATATATTTT
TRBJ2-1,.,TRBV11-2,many,CASSFQRYNEQFF,TGTGCCAGCAGCTTCCAGCGTTACAATGAGCAGTTCTTC
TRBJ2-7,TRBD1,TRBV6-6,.,CASSPLDRGLRGYEQYF,TGTGCCAGCAGCCCGTTGGACAGGGGGTTAAGGGGTTACGAGCAGTACTTC
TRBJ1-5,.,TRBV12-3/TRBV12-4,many,CASSRQVTGQPQHF,TGTGCCAGCAGTCGACAGGTAACTGGTCAGCCCCAGCATTTT
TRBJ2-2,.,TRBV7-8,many,CASTKSGQNTGELFF,TGTGCCAGCACCAAAAGCGGGCAGAACACCGGGGAGCTGTTTTTT
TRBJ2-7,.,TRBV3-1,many,CASSQDPHYEQYF,TGTGCCAGCAGCCAAGATCCTCACTACGAGCAGTACTTC
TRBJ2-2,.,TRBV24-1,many,CATSDLVGNTGELFF,TGTGCCACCAGTGATTTGGTAGGAAACACCGGGGAGCTGTTTTTT
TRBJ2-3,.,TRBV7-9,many,CASSLGSGDTQYF,TGTGCCAGCAGCTTGGGTAGCGGAGATACGCAGTATTTT
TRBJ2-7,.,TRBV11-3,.,CASSLGQEPYEQYF,TGTGCCAGCAGCTTAGGGCAGGAGCCGTACGAGCAGTACTTC
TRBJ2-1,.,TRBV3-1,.,CASSLKNNEQFF,TGTGCCAGCAGCCTAAAGAATAATGAGCAGTTCTTC
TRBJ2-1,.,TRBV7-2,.,CASSQSSGAGSYNEQFF,TGTGCCAGCAGCCAGTCGAGTGGGGCAGGGAGCTACAATGAGCAGTTCTTC
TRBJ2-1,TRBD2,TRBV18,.,CASSPGGSGYNEQFF,TGTGCCAGCTCACCCGGGGGGTCTGGCTACAATGAGCAGTTCTTC
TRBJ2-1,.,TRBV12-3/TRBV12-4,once,CASSLGTPNEQFF,TGTGCCAGCAGTCTCGGGACTCCAAATGAGCAGTTCTTC
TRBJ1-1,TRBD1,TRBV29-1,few,CSVEDGETGTEAFF,TGCAGCGTTGAAGATGGGGAGACAGGGACCGAAGCTTTCTTT
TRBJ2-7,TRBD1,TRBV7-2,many,CASSPRQGALEQYF,TGTGCCAGCAGCCCTAGACAGGGGGCCCTCGAGCAGTACTTC
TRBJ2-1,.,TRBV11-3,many,CASRNSYRGEQFF,TGTGCCAGCAGAAATTCCTACCGGGGTGAGCAGTTCTTC
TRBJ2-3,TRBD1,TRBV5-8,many,CASSSGQGTDTQYF,TGTGCCAGCAGCTCCGGACAGGGTACAGATACGCAGTATTTT
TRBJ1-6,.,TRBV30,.,CAWSKDSPLHF,TGTGCCTGGAGTAAGGATTCACCCCTCCACTTT
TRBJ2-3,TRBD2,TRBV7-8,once,CVSSYGLGPTDTQYF,TGCGTCAGCAGCTACGGACTAGGCCCCACAGATACGCAGTATTTT
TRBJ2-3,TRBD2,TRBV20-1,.,CSARDRGLPKYTDTQYF,TGCAGTGCTAGAGATCGGGGACTACCAAAATACACAGATACGCAGTATTTT
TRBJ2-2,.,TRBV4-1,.,CASSQEIRTGELFF,TGCGCCAGCAGCCAAGAGATCCGGACCGGGGAGCTGTTTTTT
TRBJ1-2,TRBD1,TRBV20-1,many,CSATGTGHSYTF,TGCAGTGCCACCGGGACAGGGCACAGCTACACCTTC
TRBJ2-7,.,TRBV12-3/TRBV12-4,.,CASSLSGGYEQYF,TGTGCCAGCAGTTTAAGTGGTGGCTACGAGCAGTACTTC
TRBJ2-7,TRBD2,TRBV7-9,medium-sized,CASSLVGTSGYEQYF,TGTGCCAGCAGCTTAGTCGGGACTAGCGGCTACGAGCAGTACTTC
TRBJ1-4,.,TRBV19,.,CASSKQGFTEKLFF,TGTGCCAGTAGTAAACAGGGCTTCACTGAAAAACTGTTTTTT
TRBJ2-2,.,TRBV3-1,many,CASSQVGELFF,TGTGCCAGCAGCCAAGTCGGGGAGCTGTTTTTT
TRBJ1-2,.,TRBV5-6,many,CASSLGRVGPYGYTF,TGTGCCAGCAGCTTGGGCAGGGTCGGACCTTATGGCTACACCTTC
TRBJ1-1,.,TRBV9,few,CASSPQSPGGGGTEAFF,TGTGCCAGCAGCCCTCAAAGCCCTGGGGGAGGTGGCACTGAAGCTTTCTTT
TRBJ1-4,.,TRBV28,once,CASSPLGFNEKLFF,TGTGCCAGCAGTCCCCTAGGGTTTAATGAAAAACTGTTTTTT
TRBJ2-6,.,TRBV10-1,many,CASSAGSGANVLTF,TGCGCCAGCAGTGCGGGGTCTGGGGCCAACGTCCTGACTTTC
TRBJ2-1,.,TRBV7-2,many,CASTLGYNEQFF,TGTGCCAGCACCCTAGGGTACAATGAGCAGTTCTTC
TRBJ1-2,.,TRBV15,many,CATSRDSADSMGYGYTF,TGTGCCACCAGCAGAGATTCCGCGGACAGTATGGGCTATGGCTACACCTTC
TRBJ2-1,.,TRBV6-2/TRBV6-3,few,CASSYFVIPSSYNEQFF,TGTGCCAGCAGTTACTTTGTGATTCCTAGCTCCTACAATGAGCAGTTCTTC
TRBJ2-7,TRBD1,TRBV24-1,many,CATSDQYPGTGAYEQYF,TGTGCCACCAGTGATCAATATCCCGGGACAGGGGCCTACGAGCAGTACTTC
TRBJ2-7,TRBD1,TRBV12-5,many,CASGLVSGGEQYF,TGTGCTAGTGGTTTAGTCTCAGGGGGCGAGCAGTACTTC
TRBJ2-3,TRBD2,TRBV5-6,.,CASEDGTRPTDTQYF,TGTGCCAGCGAAGATGGGACTAGACCCACAGATACGCAGTATTTT
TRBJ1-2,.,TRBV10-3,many,CAISESSGRDYYGYTF,TGTGCCATCAGTGAGTCCTCAGGGCGGGACTACTATGGCTACACCTTC
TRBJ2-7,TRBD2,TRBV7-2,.,CASSPGTSGSYEQCF,TGCGCCAGCAGCCCAGGGACTAGCGGGAGCTACGAGCAGTGCTTC
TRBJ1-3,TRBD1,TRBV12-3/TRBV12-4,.,CASSAGGRNTIYF,TGTGCCAGCAGCGCAGGGGGTCGGAACACCATATATTTT
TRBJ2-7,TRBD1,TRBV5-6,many,CASSLPGQGAYEQYF,TGTGCCAGCAGCTTACCGGGACAGGGGGCGTACGAGCAGTACTTC
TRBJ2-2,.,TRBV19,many,CASRLFTGELFF,TGTGCCAGTCGACTTTTCACCGGGGAGCTGTTTTTT
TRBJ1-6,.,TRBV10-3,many,CAIAQGRESPLHF,TGTGCCATAGCACAGGGTCGGGAATCACCCCTCCACTTT
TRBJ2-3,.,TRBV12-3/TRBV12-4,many,CASSLSGGSTDTQYF,TGTGCCAGCAGTTTAAGTGGAGGGAGCACAGATACGCAGTATTTT
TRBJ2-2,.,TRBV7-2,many,CASSVRPSTGELFF,TGTGCCAGCAGCGTACGGCCGAGCACCGGGGAGCTGTTTTTT
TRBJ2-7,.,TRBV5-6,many,CASSKSVGDLLDHEQYF,TGTGCCAGCAGCAAATCAGTCGGGGACCTACTTGATCACGAGCAGTACTTC
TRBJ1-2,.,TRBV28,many,CASIRLGQGLYGYTF,TGTGCCAGCATTCGGCTTGGCCAGGGCCTCTATGGCTACACCTTC
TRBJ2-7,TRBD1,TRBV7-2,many,CASTHSGGSYEQYF,TGTGCCAGCACCCACTCAGGGGGCTCCTACGAGCAGTACTTC
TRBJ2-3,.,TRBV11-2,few,CASSLGGIWYF,TGTGCCAGCAGCTTAGGTGGGATTTGGTATTTT
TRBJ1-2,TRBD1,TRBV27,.,CASKVTGGSGYTF,TGTGCCAGCAAGGTGACAGGGGGTTCTGGCTACACCTTC
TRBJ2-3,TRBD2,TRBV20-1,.,CSASGTSGADTQYF,TGCAGTGCTTCCGGGACTAGCGGGGCAGATACGCAGTATTTT
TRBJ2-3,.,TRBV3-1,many,CASRGSTDTQYF,TGTGCCAGCCGAGGCTCCACAGATACGCAGTATTTT
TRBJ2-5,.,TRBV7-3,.,CASSLTGGRGRETQYF,TGTGCCAGCAGCTTAACGGGTGGCAGGGGCAGGGAGACCCAGTACTTC
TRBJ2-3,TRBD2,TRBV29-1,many,CSVRLAGVYTDTQYF,TGCAGCGTCCGACTAGCGGGAGTCTACACAGATACGCAGTATTTT
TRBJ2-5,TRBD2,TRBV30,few,CAWSVRAGEVETQYF,TGTGCCTGGAGTGTACGAGCGGGAGAGGTGGAGACCCAGTACTTC
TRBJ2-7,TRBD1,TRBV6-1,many,CASSEGLGTGWEQYF,TGTGCCAGCAGTGAAGGCCTGGGGACAGGCTGGGAGCAGTACTTC
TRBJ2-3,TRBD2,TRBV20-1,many,CSARDLAGGADTQYF,TGCAGTGCTAGAGATCTAGCGGGAGGAGCAGATACGCAGTATTTT